This T cell receptor beta chain is from a study of T cell repertoires and Cas9 in healthy adults. After removal of 5 bases from V and 1 base from J, the junction contained 7 bases not matched to a gene. This CDR3 has 15 residues. CDR1 SNHLY and CDR2 FYNNEI come from the germline V gene. This clone was counted only a few times. Here immunoSEQ multiplex PCR was the method, and the copy in TCRdb shows in-frame clones only, minus some. The sample consists of 20,000 to 25,000 clones, 90% of them appearing once. Input material: CD4+ effector T cells (CD127+, CD25-, CD137-, CD154-) from PBMCs; culture status not recorded. J is TRBJ2-5 and V is TRBV2; 7 bases align to TRBD1. This TCR was sampled from a human donor in good health. CDR3 sequence reads: CASSFQQGSQETQYF. The CDR3 DNA reads TGTGCCAGCAGTTTCCAACAGGGGTCCCAAGAGACCCAGTACTTC.